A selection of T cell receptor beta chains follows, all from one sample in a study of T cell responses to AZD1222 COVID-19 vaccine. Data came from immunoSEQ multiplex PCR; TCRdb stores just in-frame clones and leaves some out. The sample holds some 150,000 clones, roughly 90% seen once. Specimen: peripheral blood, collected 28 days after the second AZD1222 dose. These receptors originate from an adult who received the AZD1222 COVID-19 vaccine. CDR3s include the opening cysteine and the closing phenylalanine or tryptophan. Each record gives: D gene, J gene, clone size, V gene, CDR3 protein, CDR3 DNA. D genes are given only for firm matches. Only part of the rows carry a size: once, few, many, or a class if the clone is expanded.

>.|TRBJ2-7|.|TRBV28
CASISPSYEQYF
TGTGCCAGCATTTCCCCCTCCTACGAGCAGTACTTC
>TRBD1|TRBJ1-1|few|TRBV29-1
CSVIKGAGAEAFF
TGCAGCGTTATTAAGGGGGCTGGTGCTGAAGCTTTCTTT
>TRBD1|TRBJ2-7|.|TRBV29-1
CSVTGTGPYEQYF
TGCAGCGTTACCGGGACAGGGCCCTACGAGCAGTACTTC
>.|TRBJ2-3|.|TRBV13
CASSRTEPDTQYF
TGTGCCAGCAGCCGGACTGAGCCGGATACGCAGTATTTT
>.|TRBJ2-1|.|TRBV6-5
CASRTTSSYNEQFF
TGTGCCAGCAGGACTACCTCCTCCTACAATGAGCAGTTCTTC
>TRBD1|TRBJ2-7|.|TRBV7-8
CASSLEAGGFYEQYF
TGTGCCAGCAGCTTAGAGGCAGGGGGCTTTTACGAGCAGTACTTC
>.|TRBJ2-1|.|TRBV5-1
CASSLEVNNEQFF
TGCGCCAGCAGCTTGGAGGTGAACAATGAGCAGTTCTTC
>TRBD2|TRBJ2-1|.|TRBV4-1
CASRPSGTSGMDEQFF
TGCGCCAGCAGACCCTCCGGGACTAGCGGGATGGATGAGCAGTTCTTC
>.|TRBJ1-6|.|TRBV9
CASSYGYLYNSPLHF
TGTGCCAGCAGCTATGGATATCTCTATAATTCACCCCTCCACTTT
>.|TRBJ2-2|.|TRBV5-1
CASSSHSTGELFF
TGCGCCAGCAGCTCACACAGCACCGGGGAGCTGTTTTTT
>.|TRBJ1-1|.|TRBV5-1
CASSLDNLNTEAFF
TGCGCCAGCAGCCTGGACAATCTGAACACTGAAGCTTTCTTT
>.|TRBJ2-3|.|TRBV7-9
CASTQAREVSDTQYF
TGTGCCAGCACCCAGGCGCGGGAAGTATCAGATACGCAGTATTTT
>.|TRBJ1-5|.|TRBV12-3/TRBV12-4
CASSSGNQPQHF
TGTGCCAGCAGTTCGGGGAATCAGCCCCAGCATTTT
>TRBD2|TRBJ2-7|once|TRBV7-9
CASSSAGRGASYEQYF
TGTGCCAGCAGCTCTGCCGGGAGGGGGGCCTCCTACGAGCAGTACTTC
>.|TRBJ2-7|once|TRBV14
CASSRLDDSSHEQYF
TGTGCCAGCAGCCGCCTGGACGACAGTTCCCACGAGCAGTACTTC
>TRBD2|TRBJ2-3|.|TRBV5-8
CASSSRLAAYTDTQYF
TGTGCCAGCAGCTCGAGACTAGCGGCTTACACAGATACGCAGTATTTT
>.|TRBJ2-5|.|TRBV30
CAWSSRIGETQYF
TGTGCCTGGAGTAGCCGCATCGGGGAGACCCAGTACTTC
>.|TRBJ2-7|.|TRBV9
CASTPYEQYF
TGTGCCAGCACCCCCTACGAGCAGTACTTC
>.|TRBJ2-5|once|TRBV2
CASSNRAQETQYF
TGTGCCAGCAGTAACCGGGCCCAAGAGACCCAGTACTTC
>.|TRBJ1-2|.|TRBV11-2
CASSLMGVDYGYTF
TGTGCCAGCAGCTTAATGGGGGTTGACTATGGCTACACCTTC
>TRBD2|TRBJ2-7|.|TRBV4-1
CASSQPTSGSYEQYF
TGCGCCAGCAGCCAACCAACTAGCGGGAGCTACGAGCAGTACTTC
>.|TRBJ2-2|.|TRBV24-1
CATSDPRDPDPGELFF
TGTGCCACCAGTGATCCCAGGGACCCCGACCCCGGGGAGCTGTTTTTT
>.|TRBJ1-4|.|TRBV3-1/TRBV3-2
CASSFRGLGEKLFF
TGTGCCAGCAGCTTCCGGGGGCTAGGTGAAAAACTGTTTTTT
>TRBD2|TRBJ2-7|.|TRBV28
CASSFVLLRAGFFHEQYF
TGTGCCAGCAGTTTTGTTCTTCTACGAGCGGGGTTTTTTCACGAGCAGTACTTC
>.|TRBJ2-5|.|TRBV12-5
CASGLVSPSLQETQYF
TGTGCTAGTGGTTTGGTTTCCCCCAGCCTCCAAGAGACCCAGTACTTC
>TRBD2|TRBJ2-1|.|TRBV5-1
CASSRNSGGSYNEQFF
TGCGCCAGCAGCAGGAACAGCGGGGGCTCCTACAATGAGCAGTTCTTC
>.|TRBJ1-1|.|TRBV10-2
CASQGWRPEAFF
TGCGCCAGCCAAGGATGGAGACCTGAAGCTTTCTTT
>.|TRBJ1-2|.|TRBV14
CASSQGQKVYGYTF
TGTGCCAGCAGCCAAGGACAGAAAGTCTATGGCTACACCTTC
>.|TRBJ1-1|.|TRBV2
CASSQGLDTEAFF
TGTGCCAGCAGTCAGGGCTTGGACACTGAAGCTTTCTTT
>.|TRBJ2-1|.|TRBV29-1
CSVEKGRRAGEQFF
TGCAGCGTTGAAAAAGGGAGGAGAGCGGGCGAGCAGTTCTTC
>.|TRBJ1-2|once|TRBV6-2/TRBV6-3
CASSTGAYGYTF
TGTGCCAGCAGCACGGGGGCCTATGGCTACACCTTC
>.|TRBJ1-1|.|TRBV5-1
CASRGFGGMSTEAFF
TGCGCCAGCAGGGGTTTTGGAGGTATGAGCACTGAAGCTTTCTTT
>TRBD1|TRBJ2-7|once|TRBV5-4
CASSLDGTGASYEQYF
TGTGCCAGCAGCTTGGACGGGACAGGGGCATCCTACGAGCAGTACTTC
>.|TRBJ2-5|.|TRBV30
CAWSGGSQETQYF
TGTGCCTGGAGTGGGGGGTCCCAAGAGACCCAGTACTTC
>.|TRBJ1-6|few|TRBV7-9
CASSTPNSPLHF
TGTGCCAGCAGCACCCCTAATTCACCCCTCCACTTT
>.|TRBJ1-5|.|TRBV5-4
CASSWDGNQPQHF
TGTGCCAGCAGCTGGGACGGCAATCAGCCCCAGCATTTT
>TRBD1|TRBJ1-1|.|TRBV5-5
CASSWGTGRNTEAFF
TGTGCCAGCAGCTGGGGGACAGGGAGGAACACTGAAGCTTTCTTT
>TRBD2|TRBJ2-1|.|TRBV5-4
CASRTGGTSGYNEQFF
TGTGCCAGCAGGACAGGGGGGACTAGCGGATACAATGAGCAGTTCTTC
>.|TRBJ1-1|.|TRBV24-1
CATRKEMNTEAFF
TGTGCCACGAGGAAGGAAATGAACACTGAAGCTTTCTTT
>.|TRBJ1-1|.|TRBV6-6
CASSFRWGRRDTEAFF
TGTGCCAGCAGTTTCCGATGGGGGAGAAGAGACACTGAAGCTTTCTTT
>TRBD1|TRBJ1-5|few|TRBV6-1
CASSGRNRGRSEPQHF
TGTGCCAGCAGTGGCCGCAACAGGGGGCGAAGCGAGCCCCAGCATTTT
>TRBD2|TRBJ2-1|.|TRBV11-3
CASVRLAGSYNEQFF
TGTGCCAGCGTCCGGCTAGCGGGTTCCTACAATGAGCAGTTCTTC
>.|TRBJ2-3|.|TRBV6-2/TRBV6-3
CASSPYSPSTDTQYF
TGTGCCAGCAGCCCGTACTCGCCAAGCACAGATACGCAGTATTTT
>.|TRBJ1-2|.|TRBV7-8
CASSLGGLANYGYTF
TGTGCCAGCAGCTTAGGGGGGTTAGCTAACTATGGCTACACCTTC
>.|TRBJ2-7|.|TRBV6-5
CASSYSEDSYEQYF
TGTGCCAGCAGTTACTCGGAGGACTCCTACGAGCAGTACTTC
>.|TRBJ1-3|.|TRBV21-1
CASSNEQGTGAGNTIYF
TGTGCCAGCAGCAACGAACAGGGGACAGGGGCTGGAAACACCATATATTTT
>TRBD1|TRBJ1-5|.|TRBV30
CAWGGQGGNQPQHF
TGTGCCTGGGGGGGACAGGGTGGAAATCAGCCCCAGCATTTT
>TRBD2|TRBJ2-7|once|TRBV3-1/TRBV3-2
CASSQKVRGVHEQYF
TGTGCCAGCAGCCAAAAGGTTCGGGGGGTCCACGAGCAGTACTTC
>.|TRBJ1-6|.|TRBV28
CASSIPGNSPLHF
TGTGCCAGCAGTATTCCGGGGAATTCACCCCTCCACTTT
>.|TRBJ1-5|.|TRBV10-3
CAISGRTDQPQHF
TGTGCCATCAGTGGAAGAACGGATCAGCCCCAGCATTTT
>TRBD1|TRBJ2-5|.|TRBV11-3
CASSSGTGGLETQYF
TGTGCCAGCAGCTCGGGGACAGGGGGGTTGGAGACCCAGTACTTC
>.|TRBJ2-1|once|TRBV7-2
CASSPGGGPYNEQFF
TGTGCCAGCAGCCCCGGGGGCGGCCCATACAATGAGCAGTTCTTC
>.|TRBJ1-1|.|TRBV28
CASEGQNTEAFF
TGTGCCAGCGAGGGCCAGAACACTGAAGCTTTCTTT
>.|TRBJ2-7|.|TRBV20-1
CSASRQGLTYEQYF
TGCAGTGCTAGTAGGCAGGGGCTAACCTACGAGCAGTACTTC
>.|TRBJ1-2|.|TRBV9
CASSVSGNYGYTF
TGTGCCAGCAGCGTATCCGGAAACTATGGCTACACCTTC
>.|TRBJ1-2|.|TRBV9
CASSAGHGYTF
TGTGCCAGCAGCGCTGGTCATGGCTACACCTTC
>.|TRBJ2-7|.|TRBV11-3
CASSPNSPYEQYF
TGTGCCAGCAGCCCTAATTCTCCCTACGAGCAGTACTTC
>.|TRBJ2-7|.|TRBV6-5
CASRAYSYEQYF
TGTGCCAGCAGGGCTTATTCCTACGAGCAGTACTTC
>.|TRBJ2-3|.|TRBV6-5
CASSLGGVSTDTQYF
TGTGCCAGCAGTCTGGGGGGAGTTTCGACAGATACGCAGTATTTT
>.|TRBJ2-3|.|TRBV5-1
CASSPGTSTDTQYF
TGCGCCAGCAGCCCCGGGACTAGCACAGATACGCAGTATTTT